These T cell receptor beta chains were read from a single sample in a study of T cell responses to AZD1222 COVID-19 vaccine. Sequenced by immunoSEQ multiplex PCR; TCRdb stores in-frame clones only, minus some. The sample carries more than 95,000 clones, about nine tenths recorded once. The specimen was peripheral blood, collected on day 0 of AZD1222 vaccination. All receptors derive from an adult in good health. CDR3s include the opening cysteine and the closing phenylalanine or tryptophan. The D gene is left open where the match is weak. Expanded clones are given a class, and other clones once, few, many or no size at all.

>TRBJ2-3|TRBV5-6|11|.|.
TGTGCCAGCAGCTTGGAGGATACGCAGTATTTT
CASSLEDTQYF
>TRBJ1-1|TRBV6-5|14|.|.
TGTGCCAGCAGCCGGACCACCAGTCTGTCGGGAGCTTTCTTT
CASSRTTSLSGAFF
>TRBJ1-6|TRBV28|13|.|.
TGTGCCAGCAGTCCCTGGCGTGATTCACCCCTCCACTTT
CASSPWRDSPLHF
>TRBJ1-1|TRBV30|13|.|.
TGTGCCTGGGCAACGGGGGGGTTCACTGAAGCTTTCTTT
CAWATGGFTEAFF
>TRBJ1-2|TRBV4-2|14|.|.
TGTGCCAGCAGCCAAGTATCGGACAAATATGGCTACACCTTC
CASSQVSDKYGYTF
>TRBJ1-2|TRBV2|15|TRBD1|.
TGTGCCAGCACCTTGGACAGGGGGCCGAACTATGGCTACACCTTC
CASTLDRGPNYGYTF
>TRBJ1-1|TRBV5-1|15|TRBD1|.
TGCGCCAGCAGCTTGGGACAGGGGGCGGGAACTGAAGCTTTCTTT
CASSLGQGAGTEAFF
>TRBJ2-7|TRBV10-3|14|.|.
TGTGCCATCAGTGAGTCGGGCGTTACCTACGAGCAGTACTTC
CAISESGVTYEQYF
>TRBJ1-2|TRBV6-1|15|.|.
TGTGCCAGCAGTGAAGCGCGGGGGGCTAACTATGGCTACACCTTC
CASSEARGANYGYTF
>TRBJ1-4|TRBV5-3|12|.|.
TGTGCCAGAAGTCTACAGGATGAAAAACTGTTTTTT
CARSLQDEKLFF
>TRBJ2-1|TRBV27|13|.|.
TGTGCCAGCAGTTTCCAACAGGACAATGAGCAGTTCTTC
CASSFQQDNEQFF
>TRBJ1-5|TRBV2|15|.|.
TGTGCCAGCAGCGACGTTATCGGGAGCAATCAGCCCCAGCATTTT
CASSDVIGSNQPQHF
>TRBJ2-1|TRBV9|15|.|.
TGTGCCAGCAGCACCGGGACTGGGGAGAGTAATGAGCAGTTCTTC
CASSTGTGESNEQFF
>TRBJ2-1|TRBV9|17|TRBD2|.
TGTGCCAGCAGCGCCGAGGGACTAGCGGGGGCTTTAAATGAGCAGTTCTTC
CASSAEGLAGALNEQFF
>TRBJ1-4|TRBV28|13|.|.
TGTGCCAGCAGTTGGGAGGGAGGGGAAAAACTGTTTTTT
CASSWEGGEKLFF
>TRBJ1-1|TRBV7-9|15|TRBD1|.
TGTGCCAGCAGCTCCCCGGACAGGGGGAGTATTGAAGCTTTCTTT
CASSSPDRGSIEAFF
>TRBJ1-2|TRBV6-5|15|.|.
TGTGCCAGCAGTTACTCTACTACCGGGACCTATGGCTACACCTTC
CASSYSTTGTYGYTF
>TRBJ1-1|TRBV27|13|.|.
TGTGCCAGCAGTGCCTTCACAGATCTTGAAGCTTTCTTT
CASSAFTDLEAFF
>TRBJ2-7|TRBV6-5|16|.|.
TGTGCCAGCAGTTACTCGCAGAGCCGTTTACTCTACGAGCAGTACTTC
CASSYSQSRLLYEQYF
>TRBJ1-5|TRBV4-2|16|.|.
TGTGCCAGCAGCCAAGAAAAGCGGGGGCTCGATCAGCCCCAGCATTTT
CASSQEKRGLDQPQHF
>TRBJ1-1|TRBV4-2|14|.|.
TGTGCCAGCAGCCAAGATTGGGGCGGTGGAGAAGCTTTCTTT
CASSQDWGGGEAFF
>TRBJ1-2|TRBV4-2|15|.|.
TGTGCCAGCAGCCAGGGCCAGGGTGATAACTATGGCTACACCTTC
CASSQGQGDNYGYTF
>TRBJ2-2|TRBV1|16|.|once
TGCACCAGCAGCCGAAGGTTAGGACCCTACACCGGGGAGCTGTTTTTT
CTSSRRLGPYTGELFF
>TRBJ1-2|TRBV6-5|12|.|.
TGTGCCAGCAGAAGCAGGGATTTAGGCTACACCTTC
CASRSRDLGYTF
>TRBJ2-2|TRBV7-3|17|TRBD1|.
TGTGCCAGCAGCTTAACGGCACAGGGGGCTAGTTCCGGGGAGCTGTTTTTT
CASSLTAQGASSGELFF
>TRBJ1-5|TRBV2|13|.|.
TGTGCCAGCAGTGCAACACCTAATCAGCCCCAGCATTTT
CASSATPNQPQHF
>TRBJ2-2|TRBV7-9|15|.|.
TGTGCCAGCAGCTTACCCCAACGGGACACCGGGGAGCTGTTTTTT
CASSLPQRDTGELFF
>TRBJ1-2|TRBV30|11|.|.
TGCACCTTGGGGGGAAACTATGGCTACACCTTC
CTLGGNYGYTF
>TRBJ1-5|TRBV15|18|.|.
TGTGCCACCAGCAGAGATCCTCAGGCCGATTATAGCAATCAGCCCCAGCATTTT
CATSRDPQADYSNQPQHF
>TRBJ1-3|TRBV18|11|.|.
TGTGCCAGCTCACCTGGAAACACCATATATTTT
CASSPGNTIYF
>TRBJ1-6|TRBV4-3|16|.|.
TGCGCCAGCAGCCAGACCCCGGGGGATGAGGCTTCACCCCTCCACTTT
CASSQTPGDEASPLHF
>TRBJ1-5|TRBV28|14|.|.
TGTGCCAGCAGTTTACCCGACAGGAATCAGCCCCAGCATTTT
CASSLPDRNQPQHF
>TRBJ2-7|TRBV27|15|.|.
TGTGCCAGCAGTTTAACAGGAATACTTTACTACGAGCAGTACTTC
CASSLTGILYYEQYF
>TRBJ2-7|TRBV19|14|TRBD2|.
TGTGCCAGTAAGGAGACTAGCGGGGCTCGGGAGCAGTACTTC
CASKETSGAREQYF
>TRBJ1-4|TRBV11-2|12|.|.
TGTGCCAGCAGCTTAACTAATGAAAAACTGTTTTTT
CASSLTNEKLFF
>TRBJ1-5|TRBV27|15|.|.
TGTGCCAGCAGCCCCCGCTGGGGTAGCAATCAGCCCCAGCATTTT
CASSPRWGSNQPQHF
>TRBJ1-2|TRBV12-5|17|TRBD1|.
TGTGCTAGTGCCTTTCGTGGGGGAGGGGGCGAGTTTCTTGGCTACACCTTC
CASAFRGGGGEFLGYTF
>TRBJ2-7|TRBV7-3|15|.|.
TGTGCCAGCAGCTTGGGGACACGAGGGAGGCACGAGCAGTACTTC
CASSLGTRGRHEQYF
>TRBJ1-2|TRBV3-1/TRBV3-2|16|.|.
TGTGCCAGCAGCCTCGGCAAAAACAGTTTGAGCTATGGCTACACCTTC
CASSLGKNSLSYGYTF
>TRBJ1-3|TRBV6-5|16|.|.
TGTGCCAGCAGTTACCGCTTCGGTAACTCTGGAAACACCATATATTTT
CASSYRFGNSGNTIYF
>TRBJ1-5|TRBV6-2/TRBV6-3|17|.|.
TGTGCCAGCAGTTACTTCCTCCACCGGGACACCTATAGGCCCCAGCATTTT
CASSYFLHRDTYRPQHF
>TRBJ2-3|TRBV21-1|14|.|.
TGTGCCAGCCTAAAACGGGGGAGTGCAGATACGCAGTATTTT
CASLKRGSADTQYF
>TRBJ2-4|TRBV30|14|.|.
TGTGCCTGGAGTAAAAACAGGGTGATGGACATTCAGTACTTC
CAWSKNRVMDIQYF
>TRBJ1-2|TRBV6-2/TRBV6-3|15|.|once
TGTGCCAGCAGTCAAACCGGGACACGGCCTTATGGCTACACCTTC
CASSQTGTRPYGYTF
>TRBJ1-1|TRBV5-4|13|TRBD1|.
TGTGCCAGCAGCCTTAGACAGGGCACTGAAGCTTTCTTT
CASSLRQGTEAFF
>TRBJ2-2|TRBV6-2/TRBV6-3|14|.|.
TGTGCCAGCAGTTACCTCAGGGACACCGGGGAGCTGTTTTTT
CASSYLRDTGELFF
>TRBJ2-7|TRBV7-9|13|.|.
TGTGCCAGCAGCTTGGGGGGCCTCACCGAGCAGTACTTC
CASSLGGLTEQYF
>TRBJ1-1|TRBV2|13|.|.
TGTGCCAGCAGCCAACCGGGACATACTGAAGCTTTCTTT
CASSQPGHTEAFF
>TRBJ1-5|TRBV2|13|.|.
TGTGCCAGCCACCGGGACAGCAATCAGCCCCAGCATTTT
CASHRDSNQPQHF
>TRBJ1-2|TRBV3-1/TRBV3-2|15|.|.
TGTGCCAGCAGCCACGGGAGGGGGGCAGGCTATGGCTACACCTTC
CASSHGRGAGYGYTF
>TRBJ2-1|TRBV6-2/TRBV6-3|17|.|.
TGTGCCAGCAGCCACATTTCTCTCTGGGGGCGTCAGAATGAGCAGTTCTTC
CASSHISLWGRQNEQFF
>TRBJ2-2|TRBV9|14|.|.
TGTGCCAGCACCACAGGGCCGAACACCGGGGAGCTGTTTTTT
CASTTGPNTGELFF
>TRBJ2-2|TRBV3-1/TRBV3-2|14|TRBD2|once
TGTGCCAGCCAGCGGGGAGAGGGGACCGGGGAGCTGTTTTTT
CASQRGEGTGELFF
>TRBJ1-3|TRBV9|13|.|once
TGTGCCAGCAGCGGGGGGTCTGGAAACACCATATATTTT
CASSGGSGNTIYF